A selection of T cell receptor beta chains follows, all from one sample in a study of vaccination effects on CD4 cells after COVID-19. The data were produced by immunoSEQ multiplex PCR, yet TCRdb's version contains in-frame clones alone and is incomplete. This sample has around 79,000 clones, with about 79% found just once. Their recognized antigens are unknown. The sequenced sample was CD4+ T cells from PBMCs cultured with SARS-CoV-2 spike peptides, obtained before COVID-19 vaccination. The receptor set was obtained from a human donor who received a COVID-19 vaccine. CDR3s include the opening cysteine and the closing phenylalanine or tryptophan. The order of the fields is D gene, J gene, V gene, clone size, CDR3 DNA, CDR3 protein. The D gene is left open where the match is weak. Some rows have no size entry. The others give once, few or many, or a class for an expanded clone.

D gene: TRBD1; J gene: TRBJ1-2; V gene: TRBV3-1/TRBV3-2; clone size: few; CDR3 DNA: TGTGCCAGCAGCCAAGTACAGGGGTTTAATGGCTACACCTTC; CDR3 protein: CASSQVQGFNGYTF
D gene: NA; J gene: TRBJ2-3; V gene: TRBV4-1; clone size: NA; CDR3 DNA: TGCGCCAGCAGCCAAGATGTGACGAGGACCTCTACTCCGGTGACGCAGTATTTT; CDR3 protein: CASSQDVTRTSTPVTQYF
D gene: TRBD1; J gene: TRBJ1-3; V gene: TRBV18; clone size: NA; CDR3 DNA: TGTGCCAGCTCATTACTGCCGGGACAGAGCTCTGGAAACACCATATATTTT; CDR3 protein: CASSLLPGQSSGNTIYF
D gene: TRBD1; J gene: TRBJ1-2; V gene: TRBV5-6; clone size: few; CDR3 DNA: TGTGCCAGCAGCTTGTGGACAGGGGTTTCCTATGGCTACACCTTC; CDR3 protein: CASSLWTGVSYGYTF
D gene: NA; J gene: TRBJ1-1; V gene: TRBV6-4; clone size: NA; CDR3 DNA: TGTGCCAGCAGTGGGTCAGCAGGGCCTGAGACTGAAGCTTTCTTT; CDR3 protein: CASSGSAGPETEAFF
D gene: NA; J gene: TRBJ1-3; V gene: TRBV3-1/TRBV3-2; clone size: NA; CDR3 DNA: TGTGCCAGCAGCATGTTCGGGGTCGCTATCGGTTCTGGAAACACCATATATTTT; CDR3 protein: CASSMFGVAIGSGNTIYF
D gene: TRBD2; J gene: TRBJ2-1; V gene: TRBV3-1/TRBV3-2; clone size: NA; CDR3 DNA: TGTGCCAGCAGCCCCTGGACTAGCCGCAATGAGCAGTTCTTC; CDR3 protein: CASSPWTSRNEQFF
D gene: NA; J gene: TRBJ2-1; V gene: TRBV24-1; clone size: few; CDR3 DNA: TGTGCCACCAGCGCAAACCGGGTCCTCCTCCAGCACAATGAGCAGTTCTTC; CDR3 protein: CATSANRVLLQHNEQFF
D gene: NA; J gene: TRBJ2-5; V gene: TRBV5-1; clone size: NA; CDR3 DNA: TGCGCCAGCAGCTTGTCACCGGGGCAAGAGACCCAGTACTTC; CDR3 protein: CASSLSPGQETQYF
D gene: TRBD1; J gene: TRBJ2-2; V gene: TRBV4-1; clone size: NA; CDR3 DNA: TGCGCCAGCAGCCCGGGACAGGGGGCCACCGGGGAGCTGTTTTTT; CDR3 protein: CASSPGQGATGELFF
D gene: NA; J gene: TRBJ2-3; V gene: TRBV10-3; clone size: NA; CDR3 DNA: TGTGCCATCAGCAGGGGGGCCCACACAGATACGCAGTATTTT; CDR3 protein: CAISRGAHTDTQYF
D gene: TRBD1; J gene: TRBJ1-1; V gene: TRBV3-1/TRBV3-2; clone size: NA; CDR3 DNA: TGTGCCAGCAGCACCAGGACAGGGCGGATTGCTGAAGCTTTCTTT; CDR3 protein: CASSTRTGRIAEAFF
D gene: TRBD1; J gene: TRBJ2-1; V gene: TRBV24-1; clone size: NA; CDR3 DNA: TGTGCCACCAACCCGGGACAGGGCGGCAATGAGCAGTTCTTC; CDR3 protein: CATNPGQGGNEQFF
D gene: TRBD2; J gene: TRBJ2-3; V gene: TRBV2; clone size: once; CDR3 DNA: TGTGCCAGCAGCGTTAGCGGGGGGGCAGATACGCAGTATTTT; CDR3 protein: CASSVSGGADTQYF
D gene: NA; J gene: TRBJ1-4; V gene: TRBV9; clone size: NA; CDR3 DNA: TGTGCCAGCAGCGGCAGGGACGGTACGGGGAAACTGTTTTTT; CDR3 protein: CASSGRDGTGKLFF
D gene: NA; J gene: TRBJ1-3; V gene: TRBV28; clone size: few; CDR3 DNA: TGTGCCAGCAGTAGCAGGGGCCACTCTGGAAACACCATATATTTT; CDR3 protein: CASSSRGHSGNTIYF
D gene: NA; J gene: TRBJ1-2; V gene: TRBV7-2; clone size: NA; CDR3 DNA: TGTGCCAGCAGCTTCCAGTCTACAGGGAACTATGGCTACACCTTC; CDR3 protein: CASSFQSTGNYGYTF
D gene: TRBD1; J gene: TRBJ1-1; V gene: TRBV7-3; clone size: NA; CDR3 DNA: TGTGCCAGCAGGACAACAGGGGACACTGAAGCTTTCTTT; CDR3 protein: CASRTTGDTEAFF
D gene: TRBD1; J gene: TRBJ1-1; V gene: TRBV30; clone size: NA; CDR3 DNA: TGTGCCTGGCTCGACAGGGGTGGGGAAGCTTTCTTT; CDR3 protein: CAWLDRGGEAFF
D gene: TRBD1; J gene: TRBJ1-6; V gene: TRBV3-1/TRBV3-2; clone size: few; CDR3 DNA: TGTGCCAGCAGCCAAGCGAGGGGGCCGAGTTCACCCCTCCACTTT; CDR3 protein: CASSQARGPSSPLHF
D gene: TRBD1; J gene: TRBJ2-3; V gene: TRBV5-1; clone size: once; CDR3 DNA: TGCGCCAGCAGCTTATGGACAGGGGGAGAAGATACGCAGTATTTT; CDR3 protein: CASSLWTGGEDTQYF
D gene: NA; J gene: TRBJ1-2; V gene: TRBV25-1; clone size: NA; CDR3 DNA: TGTGCCAGCAGTGACGGACCTTTTCGTGGCTACACCTTC; CDR3 protein: CASSDGPFRGYTF
D gene: NA; J gene: TRBJ1-4; V gene: TRBV18; clone size: NA; CDR3 DNA: TGTGCCAGCGGGCAAGGGACGAGGAATGAAAAACTGTTTTTT; CDR3 protein: CASGQGTRNEKLFF
D gene: TRBD1; J gene: TRBJ1-2; V gene: TRBV19; clone size: NA; CDR3 DNA: TGTGCCAGTAACGACCGGGACAGGGGATCTTATGGCTACACCTTC; CDR3 protein: CASNDRDRGSYGYTF
D gene: NA; J gene: TRBJ1-1; V gene: TRBV25-1; clone size: NA; CDR3 DNA: TGTGCCAGCAGTCGTTTAGGGGGGCCGAACACTGAAGCTTTCTTT; CDR3 protein: CASSRLGGPNTEAFF
D gene: NA; J gene: TRBJ1-4; V gene: TRBV14; clone size: once; CDR3 DNA: TGTGCCAGCAGGACAGGTTTAGAGAGCGAACTGTTTTTT; CDR3 protein: CASRTGLESELFF
D gene: NA; J gene: TRBJ2-2; V gene: TRBV6-5; clone size: NA; CDR3 DNA: TGTGCCAGCAGTCCCGGCCACACCGGGGAGCTGTTTTTT; CDR3 protein: CASSPGHTGELFF
D gene: NA; J gene: TRBJ1-2; V gene: TRBV2; clone size: NA; CDR3 DNA: TGTGCCAGCACCCGGACAGAAGTTATCTATGGCTACACCTTC; CDR3 protein: CASTRTEVIYGYTF
D gene: NA; J gene: TRBJ1-5; V gene: TRBV30; clone size: NA; CDR3 DNA: TGTGCCTGGAGTAGGGGGGGCTCGGACCAGCCCCAGCATTTT; CDR3 protein: CAWSRGGSDQPQHF
D gene: NA; J gene: TRBJ1-3; V gene: TRBV7-2; clone size: NA; CDR3 DNA: TGTGCCAGCAGCTTAGGTCTAGGGGGAAACACCATATATTTT; CDR3 protein: CASSLGLGGNTIYF
D gene: NA; J gene: TRBJ2-5; V gene: TRBV7-3; clone size: NA; CDR3 DNA: TGTGCCAGCAGCCCTTCGGGGTTACAAGAGACCCAGTACTTC; CDR3 protein: CASSPSGLQETQYF
D gene: TRBD1; J gene: TRBJ1-2; V gene: TRBV6-1; clone size: NA; CDR3 DNA: TGTGCCAGCAGTGAAACTCTCGGACAGGGAAGAACCTTC; CDR3 protein: CASSETLGQGRTF